The 3 T cell receptor beta chains in this list originate from one sample, sequenced in a study of siplizumab effects on memory and regulatory T cells. The table came from immunoSEQ multiplex PCR; TCRdb's copy has only in-frame clones and leaves some out. The sample lists over 85,000 clones; around 97% were seen once. Sequencing was performed on naive CD4+ T cells sorted from blood. The source of these receptors is a human donor in good health.

The J gene is TRBJ1-5, the V gene TRBV19; a possible D gene is TRBD1 (6 bases). Trimming removed 3 bases at V and 4 bases at J, with 10 bases between. The CDR3 has 14 amino acids. CDR1 is LNHDA and CDR2 is SQIVND in the germline V gene (reference sequence). CDR3 protein: CASSIRRGNQPQHF. In nucleotides, the CDR3 is TGTGCCAGTAGTATCCGCAGGGGTAATCAGCCCCAGCATTTT.

The chain employs TRBV5-1 and TRBJ2-2; D gene unclear. Germline V CDR1 and CDR2: SGHRS, YFSETQ. The CDR3 spans 13 residues. Trimming pared 0 bases from V and 5 bases from J, leaving 5 bases between. CDR3 DNA sequence: TGCGCCAGCAGCTTGGACCAGACCGGGGAGCTGTTTTTT. Translation: CASSLDQTGELFF.

The gene calls are TRBV4-1 and TRBJ1-6; TRBD1 agrees at 10 bases. After removal of 3 bases from V and 7 bases from J, the junction contained 3 bases not matched to a gene. This CDR3 has 15 amino acids. CDR1 and CDR2 from the germline V gene are MGHRA and YSYEKL. CDR3 loop: CASSQGTGANSPLHF. For the CDR3, the DNA is TGCGCCAGCAGCCAGGGGACAGGGGCCAATTCACCCCTCCACTTT.